Listed here are 14 T cell receptor beta chains from one sample, sequenced in a study of shared clonotypes between healthy human individuals. Repertoires were generated with immunoSEQ multiplex PCR, while TCRdb's copy carries only in-frame clones and drops some. The repertoire has 850,000 to 1,200,000 clones, 70% to 80% of them found once; the top ten carry roughly 1.5%. The specimen sequenced was memory CD4+ T cells sorted from blood. Subset here: CD45RA-negative fraction. The receptors originated from a man aged 18 to 30 in good health.

This clone was counted a few times. This rearrangement joins TRBV5-1 to TRBJ2-5; TRBD2 is a possible D gene (6 bases). The germline V gene encodes CDR1 SGHRS and CDR2 YFSETQ. V was pared by 3 bases and J by 5 bases, with 26 bases between. The CDR3 loop spans 18 amino acids. The CDR3 region is CASSSRGAGSKPGETQYF. The CDR3 DNA reads TGCGCCAGCAGCTCGCGTGGGGCGGGATCTAAACCAGGGGAGACCCAGTACTTC.

J is TRBJ2-1 and V is TRBV28; the D gene is possibly TRBD1 (5 bases). The CDR3 spans 14 residues. In germline, CDR1 is MDHEN, CDR2 SYDVKM. V shed 7 bases and J shed 1 base, with 11 bases lying between them. CDR3 sequence (DNA): TGTGCCAGCATCAGGGCTGGGTCCTACAATGAGCAGTTCTTC. It yields the protein CASIRAGSYNEQFF.

A word on this clone: The same CDR3 is also encoded by other DNA sequences in this sample. V gene TRBV5-4 combines with J gene TRBJ2-3, with D hard to call. The CDR3 length is 12 residues. Germline CDR1 and CDR2: SGHNT and YYREEE (reference sequence). V dropped 4 bases and J dropped 4 bases, with 7 bases sitting between them. DNA of the CDR3: TGTGCCAGCAGCCGAGACTCAGATACGCAGTATTTT. It translates to CASSRDSDTQYF.

The rearrangement uses TRBV2 and TRBJ1-2, with D possibly matching TRBD1 (5 bases). The germline V gene has CDR1 SNHLY and CDR2 FYNNEI. Trimming took 0 bases from V and 1 from J, leaving 12 bases between them. This CDR3 is built from 16 residues. CDR3 residues: CASSEARGLLNYGYTF. DNA for the CDR3: TGTGCCAGCAGTGAAGCGCGGGGACTTCTTAACTATGGCTACACCTTC.

This sequence joins TRBV28 and TRBJ1-6; D is perhaps TRBD1 (5 bases). V dropped 6 bases and J dropped 0 bases, with 18 bases sitting between them. CDR1 is MDHEN, CDR2 SYDVKM, per germline. CDR3 size: 18 residues. This chain's CDR3 is CASSRGPRGSSYNSPLHF. CDR3 nucleotides: TGTGCCAGCAGCCGGGGCCCCCGAGGGAGCTCCTATAATTCACCCCTCCACTTT.

The gene calls are TRBV9 and TRBJ2-3; D is uncertain. CDR3 size: 15 residues. The germline CDR1 and CDR2 sequences are SGDLS and YYNGEE. Trimming stripped 0 bases from V and 0 bases from J, with 8 bases between. CDR3: CASSVGLASTDTQYF. CDR3 in DNA: TGTGCCAGCAGCGTAGGTTTAGCCAGCACAGATACGCAGTATTTT.

This chain joins TRBV7-2 and TRBJ2-7; D unresolved. The CDR3 spans 12 residues. Trimming stripped 4 bases from V and 7 bases from J, with 11 bases between. Germline V gene data show CDR1 as SGHTA and CDR2 as FQGNSA. CDR3 loop: CASSSPLGEQYF. DNA for the CDR3: TGTGCCAGCAGCTCCCCTTTAGGGGAGCAGTACTTC.

The rearrangement joins TRBV6-6 to TRBJ1-1; TRBD1 might be the D (5 bases). V shed 7 bases and J shed 4 bases, with 13 bases lying between them. The CDR3 loop spans 13 amino acids. Germline CDR1 and CDR2: MNHNY and SVGAGI (reference sequence). The CDR3 is CASNPPGGTEAFF. As DNA, the CDR3 is TGTGCCAGCAACCCTCCCGGGGGCACTGAAGCTTTCTTT.

The chain has TRBV9 and TRBJ2-7, with 8 bases that match TRBD2. Per the germline V gene, CDR1 is SGDLS and CDR2 is YYNGEE. The CDR3 has 14 amino acids. J lost 2 bases, V lost 3 bases, and 4 bases had no gene match. The CDR3 sequence: CASSGGLAPYEQYF. The CDR3 region has the DNA TGTGCCAGCAGCGGCGGACTAGCTCCCTACGAGCAGTACTTC.

The chain employs TRBV7-2 and TRBJ2-3, with D possibly matching TRBD2 (5 bases). Trimming shortened V by 7 bases and J by 3 bases, and 11 bases separated the two germline ends. CDR1 is SGHTA and CDR2 is FQGNSA in the germline V gene. The CDR3 is 13 residues long. The CDR3: CASTLDWTDTQYF. The CDR3 bases are TGTGCCAGCACCCTGGACTGGACAGATACGCAGTATTTT.

This chain uses TRBV28 with TRBJ1-1; no clear D. The germline V gene has CDR1 MDHEN and CDR2 SYDVKM. V was cut by 7 bases and J by 8 bases, with 14 bases left in between. CDR3 size: 12 residues. DNA of the CDR3: TGTGCCAGCACGGCTCTAATAGGGGAAGCTTTCTTT. Its protein product is CASTALIGEAFF.

This clone was detected a few times. The V call is TRBV2, the J call TRBJ1-3; D is perhaps TRBD1 (6 bases). Germline V gene data show CDR1 as SNHLY and CDR2 as FYNNEI. The CDR3 has 18 residues. With 3 bases removed from V and 0 bases from J, the gap between germline ends came to 18 bases. The CDR3, as DNA: TGTGCCAGCAGTGATATTCTGAGGGGGATCTCCTCTGGAAACACCATATATTTT. This encodes CASSDILRGISSGNTIYF.

This sequence joins TRBV10-3 and TRBJ2-3, with TRBD2 matching 8 bases. V gave up 0 bases and J gave up 2 bases; unmatched junction bases: 4. CDR3 length: 16 residues. The germline V gene has CDR1 ENHRY and CDR2 SYGVKD. The CDR3 DNA reads TGTGCCATCAGTGAGTCTGCGGGGGGACTCACAGATACGCAGTATTTT. This encodes CAISESAGGLTDTQYF.

The V call is TRBV4-1, the J call TRBJ2-1; no clear D gene. CDR1 is MGHRA, CDR2 YSYEKL, per germline. The CDR3 sequence is 15 residues long. V lost 0 bases, J lost 4 bases, and 10 bases lay in between. The CDR3 coding sequence is TGCGCCAGCAGCCAAGATAAAACTTCGTACAATGAGCAGTTCTTC. It encodes CASSQDKTSYNEQFF.